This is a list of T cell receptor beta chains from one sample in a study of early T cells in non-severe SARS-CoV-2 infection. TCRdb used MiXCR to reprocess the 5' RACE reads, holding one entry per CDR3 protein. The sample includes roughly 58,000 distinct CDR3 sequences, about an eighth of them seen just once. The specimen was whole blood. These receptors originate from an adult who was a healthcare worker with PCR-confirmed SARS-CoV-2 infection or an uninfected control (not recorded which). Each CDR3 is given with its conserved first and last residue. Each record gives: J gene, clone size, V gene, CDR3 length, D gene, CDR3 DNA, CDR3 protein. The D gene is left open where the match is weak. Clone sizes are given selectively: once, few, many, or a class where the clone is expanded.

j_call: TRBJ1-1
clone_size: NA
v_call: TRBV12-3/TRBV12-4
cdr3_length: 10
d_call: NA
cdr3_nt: TGTGCCAGCAGCGTCGATGAAGCTTTCTTT
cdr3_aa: CASSVDEAFF

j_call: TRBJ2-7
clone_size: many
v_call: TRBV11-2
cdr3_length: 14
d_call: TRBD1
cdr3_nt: TGTGCCAGCAGCCCCCAACAGGGGGCCTACGAGCAGTACTTC
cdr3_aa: CASSPQQGAYEQYF

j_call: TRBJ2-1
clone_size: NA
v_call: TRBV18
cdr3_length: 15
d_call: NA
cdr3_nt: TGTGCCAGCTCACCCCCTGCAGGGTCCCACAATGAGCAGTTCTTC
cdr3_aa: CASSPPAGSHNEQFF

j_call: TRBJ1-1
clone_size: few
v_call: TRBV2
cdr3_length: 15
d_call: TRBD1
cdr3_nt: TGTGCCAGCAGCGGGGACAGGGGGATGGGGACTGAAGCTTTCTTT
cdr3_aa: CASSGDRGMGTEAFF

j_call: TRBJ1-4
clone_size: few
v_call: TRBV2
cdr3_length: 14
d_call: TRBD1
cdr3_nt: TGTGCCAGCAGTGCCAGGGACAGAGGTGAAAAACTGTTTTTT
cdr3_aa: CASSARDRGEKLFF

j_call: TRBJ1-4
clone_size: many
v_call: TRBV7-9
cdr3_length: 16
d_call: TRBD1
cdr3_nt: TGTGCCAGCAGCACTGGTTTCAGGGGGACTAATGAAAAACTGTTTTTT
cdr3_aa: CASSTGFRGTNEKLFF

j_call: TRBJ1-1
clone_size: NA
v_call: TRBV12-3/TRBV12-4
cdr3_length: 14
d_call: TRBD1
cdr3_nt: TGTACCAGCAGTTTAGGGACAGCGAACACTGAAGCTTTCTTT
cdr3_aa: CTSSLGTANTEAFF

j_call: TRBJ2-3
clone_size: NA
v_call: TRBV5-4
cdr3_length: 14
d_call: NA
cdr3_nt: TGTGCCAGCACCACCGGGGGATTCACAGATACGCAGTATTTT
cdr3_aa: CASTTGGFTDTQYF

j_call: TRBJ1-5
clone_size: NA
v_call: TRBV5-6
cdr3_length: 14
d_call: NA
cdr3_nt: TGTGCCAGCAGCTTGGTTAGTAGCAATCAGCCCCAGCATTTT
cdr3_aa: CASSLVSSNQPQHF

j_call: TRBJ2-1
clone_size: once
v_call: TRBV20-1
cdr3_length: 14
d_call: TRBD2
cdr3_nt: TGCAGTGTCCGGGGACTAGCGGATTACAATGAGCAGTTCTTC
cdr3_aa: CSVRGLADYNEQFF

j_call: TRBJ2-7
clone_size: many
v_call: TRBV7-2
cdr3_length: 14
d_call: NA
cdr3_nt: TGTGCCAGCAGCTTAGACACCCGGTGGTCCGAGCAGTACTTC
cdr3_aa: CASSLDTRWSEQYF

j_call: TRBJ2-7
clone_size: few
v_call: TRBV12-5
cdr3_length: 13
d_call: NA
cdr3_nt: TGTGCTAGTGGTTTGGTACGAAGCTACGAGCAGTACTTC
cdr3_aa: CASGLVRSYEQYF

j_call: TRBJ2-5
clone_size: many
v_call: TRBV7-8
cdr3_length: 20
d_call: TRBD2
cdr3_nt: TGTGCCAGCAGCTCTCATCGTCCGGGACTAGCGGGGGGACGCCAAGAGACCCAGTACTTC
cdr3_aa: CASSSHRPGLAGGRQETQYF

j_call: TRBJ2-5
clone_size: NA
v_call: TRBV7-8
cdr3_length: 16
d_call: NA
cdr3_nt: TGTGCCAGCAGCTTTGGTGGGGACGCCTCCCGAGAGACCCAGTACTTC
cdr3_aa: CASSFGGDASRETQYF

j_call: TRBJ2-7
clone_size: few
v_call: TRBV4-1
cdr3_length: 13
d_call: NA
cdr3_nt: TGCGCCAGCAGCCAAGTCGGCTCCTACGAGCAGTACTTC
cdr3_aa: CASSQVGSYEQYF